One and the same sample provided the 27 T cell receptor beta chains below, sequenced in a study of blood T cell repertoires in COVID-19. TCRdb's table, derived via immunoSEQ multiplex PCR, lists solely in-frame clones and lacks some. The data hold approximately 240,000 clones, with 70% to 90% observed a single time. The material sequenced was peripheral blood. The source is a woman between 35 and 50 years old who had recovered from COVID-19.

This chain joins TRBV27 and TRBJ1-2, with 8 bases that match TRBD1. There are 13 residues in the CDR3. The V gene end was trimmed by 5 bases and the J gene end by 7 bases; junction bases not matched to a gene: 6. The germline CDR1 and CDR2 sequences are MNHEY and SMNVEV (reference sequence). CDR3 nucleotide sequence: TGTGCCAGCAGTCTCGGGACAGGTACTGGCTACACCTTC. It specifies CASSLGTGTGYTF.

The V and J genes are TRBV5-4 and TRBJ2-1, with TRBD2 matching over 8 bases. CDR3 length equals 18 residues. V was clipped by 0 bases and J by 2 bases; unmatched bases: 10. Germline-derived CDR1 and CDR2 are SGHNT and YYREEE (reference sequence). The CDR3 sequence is CASSLANRLASTYNEQFF. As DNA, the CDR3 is TGTGCCAGCAGCTTGGCCAACCGACTAGCGTCCACCTACAATGAGCAGTTCTTC.

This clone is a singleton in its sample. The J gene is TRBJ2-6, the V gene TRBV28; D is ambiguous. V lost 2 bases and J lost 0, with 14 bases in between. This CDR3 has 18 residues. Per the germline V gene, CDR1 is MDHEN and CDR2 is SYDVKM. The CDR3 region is CASSLSPAQPSGANVLTF. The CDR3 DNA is TGTGCCAGCAGTTTAAGCCCCGCACAGCCCTCTGGGGCCAACGTCCTGACTTTC. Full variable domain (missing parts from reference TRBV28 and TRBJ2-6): DVKVTQSSRYLVKRTGEKVFLECVQDMDHENMFWYRQDPGLGLRLIYFSYDVKMKEKGDIPEGYSVSREKKERFSLILESASTNQTSMYLCASSLSPAQPSGANVLTFGAGSRLTVL.

The CDR3 is CASSRDTAWSYNEQFF. CDR3 DNA: TGTGCCAGCAGCCGGGACACCGCATGGTCCTACAATGAGCAGTTCTTC. The rearrangement joins TRBV3-1 (or the pseudogene TRBV3-2) to TRBJ2-1; D possibly corresponds to TRBD1 (6 bases). Germline values: CDR1 LGHDT, CDR2 YNNKEL (reference sequence). The CDR3 extends over 16 amino acids. The V end lost 4 bases, the J end lost 1 base, and 14 bases lay between the germline ends.

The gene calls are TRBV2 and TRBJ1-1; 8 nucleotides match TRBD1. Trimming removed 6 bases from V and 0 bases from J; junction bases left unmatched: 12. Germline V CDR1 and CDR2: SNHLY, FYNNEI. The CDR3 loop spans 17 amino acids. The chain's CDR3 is CASRDRERVVVNTEAFF. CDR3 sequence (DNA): TGTGCCAGCAGGGACAGGGAGAGGGTAGTGGTGAACACTGAAGCTTTCTTT.

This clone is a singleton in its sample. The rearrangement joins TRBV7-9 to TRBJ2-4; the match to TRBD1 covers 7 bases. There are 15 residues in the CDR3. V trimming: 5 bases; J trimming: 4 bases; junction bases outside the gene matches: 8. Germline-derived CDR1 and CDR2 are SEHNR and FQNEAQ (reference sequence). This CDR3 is CASSGISGQKNIQYF. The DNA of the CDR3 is TGTGCCAGCAGCGGAATCTCGGGACAGAAAAACATTCAGTACTTC.

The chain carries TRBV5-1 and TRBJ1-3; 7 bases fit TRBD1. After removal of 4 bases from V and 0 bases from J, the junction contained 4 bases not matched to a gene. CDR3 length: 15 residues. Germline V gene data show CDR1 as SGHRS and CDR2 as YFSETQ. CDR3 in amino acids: CASSLGTVSGNTIYF. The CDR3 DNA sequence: TGCGCCAGCAGCCTCGGGACAGTCTCTGGAAACACCATATATTTT.

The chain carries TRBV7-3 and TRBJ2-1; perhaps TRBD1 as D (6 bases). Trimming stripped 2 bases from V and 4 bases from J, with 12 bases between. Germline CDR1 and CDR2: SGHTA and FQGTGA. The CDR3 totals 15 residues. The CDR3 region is CASSLRRTAYNEQFF. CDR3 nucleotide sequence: TGTGCCAGCAGCTTACGGAGGACAGCTTACAATGAGCAGTTCTTC.

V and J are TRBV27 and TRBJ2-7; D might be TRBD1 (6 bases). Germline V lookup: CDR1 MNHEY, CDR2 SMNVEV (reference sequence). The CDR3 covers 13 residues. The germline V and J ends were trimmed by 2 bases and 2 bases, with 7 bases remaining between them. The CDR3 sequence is CASSLTGPYEQYF. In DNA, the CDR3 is TGTGCCAGCAGTTTAACAGGGCCCTACGAGCAGTACTTC.

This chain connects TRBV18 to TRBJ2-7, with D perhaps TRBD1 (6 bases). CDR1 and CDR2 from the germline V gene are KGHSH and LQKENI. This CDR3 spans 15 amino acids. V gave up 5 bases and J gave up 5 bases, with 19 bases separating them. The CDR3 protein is CASSDSGGERNEQYF. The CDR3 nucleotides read TGTGCCAGCTCAGACTCTGGGGGCGAAAGGAACGAGCAGTACTTC.

Here the CDR3 DNA reads TGCAGCGTCCGCGACAGGGGGCGCGGAAACACCATATATTTT. Translated, it gives CSVRDRGRGNTIYF. The chain combines TRBV29-1 with TRBJ1-3; TRBD1 matches 10 bases. The CDR3 sequence is 14 residues long. The germline CDR1 and CDR2 sequences are SQVTM and ANQGSEA. V lost 6 bases and J lost 4; bases outside the gene matches: 6.

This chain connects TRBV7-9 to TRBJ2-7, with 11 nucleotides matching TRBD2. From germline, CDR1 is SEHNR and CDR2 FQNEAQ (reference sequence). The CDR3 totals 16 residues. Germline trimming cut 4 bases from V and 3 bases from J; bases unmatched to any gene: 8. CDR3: CASSYTLSGRGYEQYF. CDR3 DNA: TGTGCCAGCAGCTACACCCTTAGCGGGAGGGGCTACGAGCAGTACTTC.

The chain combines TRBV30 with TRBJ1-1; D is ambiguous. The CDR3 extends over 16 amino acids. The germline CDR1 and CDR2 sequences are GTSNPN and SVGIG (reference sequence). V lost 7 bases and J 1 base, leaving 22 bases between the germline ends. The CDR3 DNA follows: TGTGCCTACACATCCATTTCCCGAGGGCGGAACACTGAAGCTTTCTTT. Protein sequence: CAYTSISRGRNTEAFF.

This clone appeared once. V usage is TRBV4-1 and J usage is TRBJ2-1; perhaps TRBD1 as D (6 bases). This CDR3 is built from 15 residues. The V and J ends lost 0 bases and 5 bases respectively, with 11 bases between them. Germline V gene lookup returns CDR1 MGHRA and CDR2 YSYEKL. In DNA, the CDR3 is TGCGCCAGCAGCCAAGACCGGCAGGGGAACAATGAGCAGTTCTTC. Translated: CASSQDRQGNNEQFF.

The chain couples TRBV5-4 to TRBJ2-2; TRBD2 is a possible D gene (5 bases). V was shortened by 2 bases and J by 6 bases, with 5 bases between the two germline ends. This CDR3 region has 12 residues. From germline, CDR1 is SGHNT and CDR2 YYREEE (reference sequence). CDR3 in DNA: TGTGCCAGCAGCTTAGCGGCCGGGGAGCTGTTTTTT. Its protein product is CASSLAAGELFF.

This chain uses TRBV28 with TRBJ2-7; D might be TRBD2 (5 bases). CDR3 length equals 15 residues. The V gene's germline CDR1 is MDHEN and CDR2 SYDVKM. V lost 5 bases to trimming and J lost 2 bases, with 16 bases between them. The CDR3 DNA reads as TGTGCCAGCAGTCTACACAACGGGGATCCCTACGAGCAGTACTTC. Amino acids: CASSLHNGDPYEQYF.

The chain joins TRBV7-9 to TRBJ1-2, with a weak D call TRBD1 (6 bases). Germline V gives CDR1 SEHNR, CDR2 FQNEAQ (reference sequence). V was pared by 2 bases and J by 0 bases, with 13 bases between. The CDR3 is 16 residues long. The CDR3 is CASSLLGGQANYGYTF. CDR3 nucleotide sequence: TGTGCCAGCAGCTTATTGGGGGGGCAGGCTAACTATGGCTACACCTTC.

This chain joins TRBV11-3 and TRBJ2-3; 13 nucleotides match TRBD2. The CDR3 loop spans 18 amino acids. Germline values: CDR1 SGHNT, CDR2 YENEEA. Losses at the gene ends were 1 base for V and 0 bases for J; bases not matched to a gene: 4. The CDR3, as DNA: TGTGCCAGCAGCTTAGTTGGGACTAGCGGGACTAGCACAGATACGCAGTATTTT. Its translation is CASSLVGTSGTSTDTQYF.

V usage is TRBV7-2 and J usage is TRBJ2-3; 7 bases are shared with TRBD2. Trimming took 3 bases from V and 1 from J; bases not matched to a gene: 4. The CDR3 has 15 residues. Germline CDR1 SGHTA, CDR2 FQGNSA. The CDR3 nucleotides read TGTGCCAGCAGCTTGCCCCGGGGGGGCACAGATACGCAGTATTTT. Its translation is CASSLPRGGTDTQYF.

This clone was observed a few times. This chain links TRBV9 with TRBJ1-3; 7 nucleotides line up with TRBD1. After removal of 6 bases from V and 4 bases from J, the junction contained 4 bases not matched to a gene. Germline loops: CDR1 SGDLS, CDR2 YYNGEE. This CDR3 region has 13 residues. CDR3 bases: TGTGCCAGCAAACCGGGACAGGGAAACACCATATATTTT. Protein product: CASKPGQGNTIYF. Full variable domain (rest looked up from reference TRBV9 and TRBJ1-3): DSGVTQTPKHLITATGQRVTLRCSPRSGDLSVYWYQQSLDQGLQFLIQYYNGEERAKGNILERFSAQQFPDLHSELNLSSLELGDSALYFCASKPGQGNTIYFGEGSWLTVV.

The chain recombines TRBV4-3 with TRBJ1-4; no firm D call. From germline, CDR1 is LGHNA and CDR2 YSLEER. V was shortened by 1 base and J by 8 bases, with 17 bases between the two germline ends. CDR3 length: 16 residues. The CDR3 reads CASSQGNGPRKEKLFF. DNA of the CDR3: TGCGCCAGCAGCCAAGGAAATGGGCCTCGGAAGGAAAAACTGTTTTTT.

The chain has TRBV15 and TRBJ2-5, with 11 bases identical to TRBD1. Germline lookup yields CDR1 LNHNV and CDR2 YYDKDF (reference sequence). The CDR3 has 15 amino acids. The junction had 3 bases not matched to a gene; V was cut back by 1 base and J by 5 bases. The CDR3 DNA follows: TGTGCCACCAGCAGAGGGACAGGGGGCGTGGAGACCCAGTACTTC. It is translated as CATSRGTGGVETQYF.

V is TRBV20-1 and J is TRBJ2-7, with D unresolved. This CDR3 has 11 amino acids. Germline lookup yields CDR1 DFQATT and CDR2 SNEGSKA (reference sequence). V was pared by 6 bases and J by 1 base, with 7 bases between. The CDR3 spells CSAEKSYEQYF. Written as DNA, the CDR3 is TGCAGTGCAGAGAAGTCCTACGAGCAGTACTTC.

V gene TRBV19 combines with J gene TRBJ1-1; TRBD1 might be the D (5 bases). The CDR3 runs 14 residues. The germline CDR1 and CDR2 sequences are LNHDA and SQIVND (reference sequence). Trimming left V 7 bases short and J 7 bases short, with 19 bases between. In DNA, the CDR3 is TGTGCCAGTACCTTGGACCTAAGGGGAGGTGAAGCTTTCTTT. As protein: CASTLDLRGGEAFF.

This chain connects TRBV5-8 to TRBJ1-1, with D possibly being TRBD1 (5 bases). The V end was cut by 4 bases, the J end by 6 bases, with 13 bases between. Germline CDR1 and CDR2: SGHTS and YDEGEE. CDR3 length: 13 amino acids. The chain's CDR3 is CASSIAGTSEAFF. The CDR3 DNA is TGTGCCAGCAGCATCGCAGGGACTTCTGAAGCTTTCTTT.

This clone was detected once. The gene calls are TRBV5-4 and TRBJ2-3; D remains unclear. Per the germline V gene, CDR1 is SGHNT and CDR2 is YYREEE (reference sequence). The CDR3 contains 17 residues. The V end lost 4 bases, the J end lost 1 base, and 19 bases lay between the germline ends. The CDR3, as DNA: TGTGCCAGCAGCGCGAAGCAGACATTGAAAGGCACAGATACGCAGTATTTT. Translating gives CASSAKQTLKGTDTQYF.

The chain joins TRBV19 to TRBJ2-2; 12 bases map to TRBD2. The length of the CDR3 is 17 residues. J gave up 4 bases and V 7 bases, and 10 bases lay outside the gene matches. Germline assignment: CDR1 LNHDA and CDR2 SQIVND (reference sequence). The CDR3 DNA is TGTGCCAGTAACCCGGGACTAGCGGGTCTTGGCACCGGGGAGCTGTTTTTT. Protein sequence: CASNPGLAGLGTGELFF. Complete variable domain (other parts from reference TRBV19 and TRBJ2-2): DGGITQSPKYLFRKEGQNVTLSCEQNLNHDAMYWYRQDPGQGLRLIYYSQIVNDFQKGDIAEGYSVSREKKESFPLTVTSAQKNPTAFYLCASNPGLAGLGTGELFFGEGSRLTVL.